The 12 T cell receptor beta chains listed next were all sequenced from one sample in a study of cytomegalovirus exposure and HLA in healthy donors. Sequencing used immunoSEQ multiplex PCR; TCRdb keeps in-frame clones, though not all of them. The sample includes about 140,000 clones, roughly four fifths of them seen just once. The sample was PBMCs. These receptor sequences come from a woman aged 30 to 39 in good health and CMV-seronegative.

The chain couples TRBV7-2 to TRBJ2-7, with 7 bases lining up with TRBD1. Germline CDR1 reads SGHTA; CDR2 reads FQGNSA. The V segment lost 5 bases and the J segment 4 bases; nucleotides outside the gene matches: 17. The CDR3 totals 17 residues. The CDR3 is CASSRGGRQGKMYEQYF. In DNA, the CDR3 is TGTGCCAGCAGCCGAGGTGGACGACAGGGAAAAATGTACGAGCAGTACTTC.

This rearrangement joins TRBV7-8 to TRBJ1-2; 7 bases are shared with TRBD1. The junction had 4 bases not matched to a gene; V was cut back by 3 bases and J by 6 bases. Germline CDR1 reads SGHVS; CDR2 reads FQNEAQ. CDR3 length: 13 residues. The CDR3 loop is CASSFPTGDGYTF. The CDR3, as DNA: TGTGCCAGCAGCTTCCCAACAGGGGATGGCTACACCTTC.

The gene calls are TRBV5-1 and TRBJ1-2; D not resolved. Germline CDR1 and CDR2: SGHRS and YFSETQ. The CDR3 contains 13 residues. Trimming shortened V by 2 bases and J by 3 bases, and 8 bases separated the two germline ends. The CDR3 loop reads CASSFSVDYGYTF. The DNA of the CDR3 is TGCGCCAGCAGCTTCTCAGTTGACTATGGCTACACCTTC.

This clone was counted many times. The rearrangement joins TRBV6-5 to TRBJ2-2, with a tentative D call TRBD1 (5 bases). Trimming cost V 2 bases and J 5 bases, with 9 bases left between them. Germline V gene lookup returns CDR1 MNHEY and CDR2 SVGAGI. This CDR3 spans 14 amino acids. The CDR3 reads CASSYDSGTGELFF. In DNA form, the CDR3 reads TGTGCCAGCAGTTACGACTCAGGGACCGGGGAGCTGTTTTTT.

The V call is TRBV4-1, the J call TRBJ2-7, with 8 bases aligning to TRBD1. The V segment lost 3 bases and the J segment 4 bases; nucleotides outside the gene matches: 8. This CDR3 has 15 residues. Germline CDR1 and CDR2: MGHRA and YSYEKL. Written as DNA, the CDR3 is TGCGCCAGCAGCCAGGGGACAGGCCTTTTTTACGAGCAGTACTTC. Translating gives CASSQGTGLFYEQYF.

The genes are TRBV7-2 and TRBJ2-7, with 7 bases that match TRBD2. This CDR3 contains 12 residues. Germline V gene lookup returns CDR1 SGHTA and CDR2 FQGNSA. J lost 6 bases, V lost 1 base, and 0 bases had no gene match. CDR3 amino acids: CASSLGGGEQYF. The CDR3 DNA is TGTGCCAGCAGCTTAGGGGGGGGCGAGCAGTACTTC.

The rearrangement joins TRBV7-2 to TRBJ2-5, with a possible D match to TRBD2 (5 bases). Germline V gene lookup returns CDR1 SGHTA and CDR2 FQGNSA. There are 11 residues in the CDR3. The V end lost 4 bases, the J end lost 7 bases, and 7 bases lay between the germline ends. The CDR3 sequence is CASSSSWTQYF. The CDR3 nucleotides read TGTGCCAGCAGCTCTAGCTGGACCCAGTACTTC.

V usage is TRBV7-9 and J usage is TRBJ2-1; TRBD1 might be the D (5 bases). The CDR3 covers 16 residues. Trimming pared 5 bases from V and 2 bases from J, leaving 16 bases between. Per the germline V gene, CDR1 is SEHNR and CDR2 is FQNEAQ (reference sequence). CDR3 amino acids: CASSKGSLRPYNEQFF. The CDR3, as DNA: TGTGCCAGCAGCAAGGGGTCCCTGCGGCCCTACAATGAGCAGTTCTTC.

The DNA of the CDR3 is TGCGCCAGCAGCCCAAGGGAGGGTATTAGCACAGATACGCAGTATTTT. It translates to CASSPREGISTDTQYF. The V call is TRBV5-1, the J call TRBJ2-3; 7 bases are a match to TRBD2. The CDR3 totals 16 residues. Germline assignment: CDR1 SGHRS and CDR2 YFSETQ. V shed 4 bases, J shed 0 bases, and the junction held 8 bases outside the gene matches.

The chain uses TRBV2 and TRBJ2-2; 7 nucleotides line up with TRBD1. After removal of 8 bases from V and 2 bases from J, the junction contained 5 bases not matched to a gene. The CDR3 spans 14 residues. CDR1 and CDR2 from the germline V gene are SNHLY and FYNNEI. The CDR3 nucleotides read TGTGCCAGCCTCCGGGACAGAAACACCGGGGAGCTGTTTTTT. Residues: CASLRDRNTGELFF.

The chain recombines TRBV5-1 with TRBJ2-1; D possibly corresponds to TRBD1 (6 bases). CDR3 length equals 14 residues. The V end was cut by 4 bases, the J end by 5 bases, with 13 bases between. Germline CDR1 is SGHRS and CDR2 is YFSETQ. The CDR3 DNA reads as TGCGCCAGCAGCCTCGGGACACAGGACAATGAGCAGTTCTTC. Protein product: CASSLGTQDNEQFF. The complete variable domain, with remaining parts taken from reference TRBV5-1 and TRBJ2-1, reads KAGVTQTPRYLIKTRGQQVTLSCSPISGHRSVSWYQQTPGQGLQFLFEYFSETQRNKGNFPGRFSGRQFSNSRSEMNVSTLELGDSALYLCASSLGTQDNEQFFGPGTRLTVL.

The chain couples TRBV7-9 to TRBJ2-5, with D possibly matching TRBD2 (6 bases). CDR3 length equals 14 residues. Germline V gene sequence: CDR1 SEHNR, CDR2 FQNEAQ (reference sequence). With 5 bases removed from V and 2 bases from J, the gap between germline ends came to 12 bases. CDR3 in amino acids: CASSLGLVQETQYF. CDR3 DNA: TGTGCCAGCAGCCTGGGACTGGTACAAGAGACCCAGTACTTC.